This T cell receptor (beta chain) was profiled in a study of shared clonotypes between healthy human individuals. Study summary: A donor's plate count was three for CD4 naive and three for CD4 memory; CD8 naive had two and CD8 memory one.

This CDR3 has 11 residues. Germline loops: CDR1 SNHLY, CDR2 FYNNEI. The repertoire was sequenced with immunoSEQ multiplex PCR; TCRdb's copy has only in-frame clones and lacks some. Of about 110,000 clones detected, about 70% appear once; the ten largest clones hold approximately 23%. The source of this sequence is a woman aged 30 to 39 in good health. This rearrangement joins TRBV2 to TRBJ2-1; 7 bases align to TRBD1. The sample consisted of memory CD8+ T cells sorted from blood. The sample's subset: CD45RO+ cells pooled with CCR7-negative TemRA cells. The CDR3 spells CAGMGQREQFF. In DNA form, the CDR3 reads TGTGCAGGCATGGGACAGCGGGAGCAGTTCTTC. Full variable domain (remainder filled in from reference TRBV2 and TRBJ2-1): EPEVTQTPSHQVTQMGQEVILRCVPISNHLYFYWYRQILGQKVEFLVSFYNNEISEKSEIFDDQFSVERPDGSNFTLKIRSTKLEDSAMYFCAGMGQREQFFGPGTRLTVL.